This T cell receptor beta chain was sequenced during a study of T cell responses to AZD1222 COVID-19 vaccine. This clone was seen only once. Its antigen is not identified. Regarding the study as a whole: The donor group comprised mostly white British people and more females; the analysis possibly underestimated clonal diversity. Spike-specific TCRs gained breadth and depth after people received two AZD1222 doses.

Clones were read by immunoSEQ multiplex PCR, and TCRdb kept only the in-frame ones, dropping some. The profile covers 150,000 to 160,000 clones, with about 87% appearing a single time and roughly 9.1% taken by the ten largest. CDR3 length: 14 amino acids. Germline CDR1 is MDHEN and CDR2 is SYDVKM. Trimming left V 9 bases short and J 0 bases short, with 12 bases between. Source: peripheral blood, taken 28 days after the second AZD1222 dose. The chain carries TRBV28 and TRBJ1-3; D is undetermined. This clonotype was obtained from an adult who received the AZD1222 COVID-19 vaccine. The CDR3 reads CASQDQYSGNTIYF. In DNA form, the CDR3 reads TGTGCCAGTCAGGACCAATACTCTGGAAACACCATATATTTT.